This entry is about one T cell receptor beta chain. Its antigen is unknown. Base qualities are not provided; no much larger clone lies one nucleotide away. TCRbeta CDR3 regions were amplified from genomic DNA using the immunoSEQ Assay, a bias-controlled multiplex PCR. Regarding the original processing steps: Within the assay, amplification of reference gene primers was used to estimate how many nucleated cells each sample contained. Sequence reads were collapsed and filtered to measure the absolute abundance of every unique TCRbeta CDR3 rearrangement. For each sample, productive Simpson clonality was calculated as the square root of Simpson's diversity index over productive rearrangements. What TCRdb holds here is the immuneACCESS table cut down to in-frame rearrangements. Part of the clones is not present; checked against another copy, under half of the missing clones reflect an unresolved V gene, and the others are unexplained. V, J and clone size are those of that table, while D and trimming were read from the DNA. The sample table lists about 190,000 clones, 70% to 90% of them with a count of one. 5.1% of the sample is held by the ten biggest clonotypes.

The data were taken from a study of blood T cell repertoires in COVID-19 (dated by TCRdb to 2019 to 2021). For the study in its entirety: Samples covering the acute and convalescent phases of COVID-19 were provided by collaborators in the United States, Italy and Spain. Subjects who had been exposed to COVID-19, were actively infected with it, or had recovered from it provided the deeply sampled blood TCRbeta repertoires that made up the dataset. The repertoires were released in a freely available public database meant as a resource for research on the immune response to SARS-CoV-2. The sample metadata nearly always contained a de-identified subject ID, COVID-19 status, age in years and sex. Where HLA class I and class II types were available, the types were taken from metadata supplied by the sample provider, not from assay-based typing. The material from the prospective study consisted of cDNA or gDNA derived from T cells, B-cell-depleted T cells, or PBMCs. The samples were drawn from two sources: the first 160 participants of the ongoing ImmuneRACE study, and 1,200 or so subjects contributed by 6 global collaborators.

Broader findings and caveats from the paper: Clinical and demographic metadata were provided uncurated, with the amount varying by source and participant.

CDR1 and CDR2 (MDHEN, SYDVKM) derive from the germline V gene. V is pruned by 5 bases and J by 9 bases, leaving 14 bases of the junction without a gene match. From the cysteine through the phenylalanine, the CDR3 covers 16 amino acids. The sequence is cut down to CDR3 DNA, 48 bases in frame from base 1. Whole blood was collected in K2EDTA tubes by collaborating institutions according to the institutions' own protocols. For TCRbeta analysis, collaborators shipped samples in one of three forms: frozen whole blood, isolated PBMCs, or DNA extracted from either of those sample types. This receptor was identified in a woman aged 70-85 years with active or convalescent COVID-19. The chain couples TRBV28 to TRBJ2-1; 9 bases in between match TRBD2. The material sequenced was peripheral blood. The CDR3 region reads CASSLSRSGSAIEQFF. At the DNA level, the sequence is TGTGCCAGCAGTCTCAGTCGTAGCGGGAGTGCTATTGAGCAGTTCTTC. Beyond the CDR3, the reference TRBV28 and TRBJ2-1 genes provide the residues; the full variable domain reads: DVKVTQSSRYLVKRTGEKVFLECVQDMDHENMFWYRQDPGLGLRLIYFSYDVKMKEKGDIPEGYSVSREKKERFSLILESASTNQTSMYLCASSLSRSGSAIEQFFGPGTRLTVL.